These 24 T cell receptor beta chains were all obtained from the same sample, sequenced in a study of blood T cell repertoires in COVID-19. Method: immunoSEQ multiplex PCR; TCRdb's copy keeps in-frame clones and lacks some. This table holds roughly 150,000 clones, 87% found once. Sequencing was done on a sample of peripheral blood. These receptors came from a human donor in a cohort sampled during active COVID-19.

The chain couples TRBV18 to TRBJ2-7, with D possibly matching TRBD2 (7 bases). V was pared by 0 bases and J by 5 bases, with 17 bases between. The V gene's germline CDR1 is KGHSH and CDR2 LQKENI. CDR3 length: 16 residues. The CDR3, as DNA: TGTGCCAGCTCACCACCGAAAGGAGGGGGAGGGCACGAGCAGTACTTC. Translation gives CASSPPKGGGGHEQYF.

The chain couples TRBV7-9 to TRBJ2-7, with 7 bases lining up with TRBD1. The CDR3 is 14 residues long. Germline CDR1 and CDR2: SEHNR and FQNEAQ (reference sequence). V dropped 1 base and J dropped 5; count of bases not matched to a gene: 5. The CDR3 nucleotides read TGTGCCAGCAGCTTAGACAGGGGTTTAAACGAGCAGTACTTC. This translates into CASSLDRGLNEQYF.

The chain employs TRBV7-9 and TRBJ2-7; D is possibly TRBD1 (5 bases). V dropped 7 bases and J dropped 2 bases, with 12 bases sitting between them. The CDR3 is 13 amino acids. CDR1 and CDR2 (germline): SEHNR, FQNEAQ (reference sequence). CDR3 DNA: TGTGCCAGCACCATTGACAGAGCCTACGAGCAGTACTTC. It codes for CASTIDRAYEQYF.

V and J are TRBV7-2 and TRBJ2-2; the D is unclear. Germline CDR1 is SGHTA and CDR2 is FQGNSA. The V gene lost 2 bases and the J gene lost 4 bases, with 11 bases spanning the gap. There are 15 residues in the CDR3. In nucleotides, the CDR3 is TGTGCCAGCAGCTTAAGAACGGCAGGCACCGGGGAGCTGTTTTTT. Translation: CASSLRTAGTGELFF.

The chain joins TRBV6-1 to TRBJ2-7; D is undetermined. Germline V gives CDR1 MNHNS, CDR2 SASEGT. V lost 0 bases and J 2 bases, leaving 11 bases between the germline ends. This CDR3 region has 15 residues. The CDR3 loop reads CASSEAPSIPYEQYF. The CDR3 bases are TGTGCCAGCAGTGAAGCGCCCAGTATCCCCTACGAGCAGTACTTC.

The CDR3 region is CASSRTSTGELFF. The CDR3 DNA follows: TGTGCCAGCAGCCGAACTTCCACCGGGGAGCTGTTTTTT. The chain carries TRBV5-4 and TRBJ2-2, with no clear D. The CDR3 spans 13 residues. Germline V gene sequence: CDR1 SGHNT, CDR2 YYREEE (reference sequence). V lost 4 bases and J 4 bases, leaving 8 bases between the germline ends.

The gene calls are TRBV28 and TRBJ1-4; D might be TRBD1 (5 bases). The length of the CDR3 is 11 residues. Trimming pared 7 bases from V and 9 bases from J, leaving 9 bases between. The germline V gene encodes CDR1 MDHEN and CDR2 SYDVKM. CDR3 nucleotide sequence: TGTGCCAGCAAAGGGGCGAAAAAACTGTTTTTT. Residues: CASKGAKKLFF. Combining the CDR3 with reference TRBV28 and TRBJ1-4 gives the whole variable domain DVKVTQSSRYLVKRTGEKVFLECVQDMDHENMFWYRQDPGLGLRLIYFSYDVKMKEKGDIPEGYSVSREKKERFSLILESASTNQTSMYLCASKGAKKLFFGSGTQLSVL.

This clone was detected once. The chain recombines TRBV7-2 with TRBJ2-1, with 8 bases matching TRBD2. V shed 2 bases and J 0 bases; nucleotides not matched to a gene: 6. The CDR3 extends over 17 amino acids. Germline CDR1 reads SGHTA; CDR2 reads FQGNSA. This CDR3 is CASSLRLARGSYNEQFF. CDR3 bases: TGTGCCAGCAGCTTACGACTAGCGAGGGGCTCCTACAATGAGCAGTTCTTC.

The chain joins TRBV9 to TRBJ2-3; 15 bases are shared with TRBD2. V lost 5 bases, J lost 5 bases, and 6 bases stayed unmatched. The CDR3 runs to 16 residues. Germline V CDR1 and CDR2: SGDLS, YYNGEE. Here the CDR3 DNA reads TGTGCCAGCAGGGGTCCGGGACTAGCGGGAGGAGATACGCAGTATTTT. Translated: CASRGPGLAGGDTQYF.

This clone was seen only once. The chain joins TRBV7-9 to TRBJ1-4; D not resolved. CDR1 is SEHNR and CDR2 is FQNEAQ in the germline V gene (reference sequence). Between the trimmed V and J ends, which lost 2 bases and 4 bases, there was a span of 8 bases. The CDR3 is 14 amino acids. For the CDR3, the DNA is TGTGCCAGCAGCTTATTCGGGGATAATGAAAAACTGTTTTTT. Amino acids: CASSLFGDNEKLFF.

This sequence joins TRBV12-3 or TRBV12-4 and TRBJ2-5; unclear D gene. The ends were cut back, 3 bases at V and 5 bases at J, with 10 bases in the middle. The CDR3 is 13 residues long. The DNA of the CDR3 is TGTGCCAGCAGTTTCGAGGCTACGGAGACCCAGTACTTC. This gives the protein CASSFEATETQYF.

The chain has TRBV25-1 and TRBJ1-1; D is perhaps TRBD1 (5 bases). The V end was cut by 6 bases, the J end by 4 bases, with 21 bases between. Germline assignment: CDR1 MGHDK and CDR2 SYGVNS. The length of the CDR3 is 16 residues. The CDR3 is CASRNPTVTGRTEAFF. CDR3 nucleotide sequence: TGTGCCAGCAGAAACCCGACAGTCACCGGGCGCACTGAAGCTTTCTTT.

The CDR3 bases are TGTGCCAGCTCACCCCCGGGAGGTGGATATGGCTACACCTTC. Protein sequence: CASSPPGGGYGYTF. This chain uses TRBV18 with TRBJ1-2; no clear D gene. The germline V gene encodes CDR1 KGHSH and CDR2 LQKENI. There are 14 residues in the CDR3. The V and J ends lost 3 bases and 5 bases respectively, with 13 bases between them.

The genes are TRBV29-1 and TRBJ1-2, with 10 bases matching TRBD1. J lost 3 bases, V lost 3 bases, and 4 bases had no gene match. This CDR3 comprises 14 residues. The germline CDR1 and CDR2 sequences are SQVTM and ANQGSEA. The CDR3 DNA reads TGCAGCGTTGAGAGGACAGGGGGGGACTATGGCTACACCTTC. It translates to CSVERTGGDYGYTF.

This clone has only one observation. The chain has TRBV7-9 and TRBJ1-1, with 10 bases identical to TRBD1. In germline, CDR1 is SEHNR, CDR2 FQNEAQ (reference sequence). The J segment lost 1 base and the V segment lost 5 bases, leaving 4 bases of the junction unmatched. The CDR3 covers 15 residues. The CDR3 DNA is TGTGCCAGCAGCGGCCGGGACAGGGGGAACACTGAAGCTTTCTTT. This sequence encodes CASSGRDRGNTEAFF.

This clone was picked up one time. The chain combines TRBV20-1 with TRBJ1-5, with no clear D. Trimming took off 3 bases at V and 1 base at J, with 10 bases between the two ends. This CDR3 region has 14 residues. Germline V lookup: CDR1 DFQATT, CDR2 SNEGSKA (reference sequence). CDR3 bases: TGCAGTGCTAGTGGCGTTATAAGCAATCAGCCCCAGCATTTT. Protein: CSASGVISNQPQHF.

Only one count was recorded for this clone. The CDR3 nucleotides are TGTGCCAGCAGTTACTCGGTAGGGGGGAACACTGAAGCTTTCTTT. This sequence encodes CASSYSVGGNTEAFF. The chain is built from TRBV6-6 and TRBJ1-1, with a tentative D call TRBD1 (6 bases). This CDR3 comprises 15 residues. Germline values: CDR1 MNHNY, CDR2 SVGAGI (reference sequence). V was clipped by 0 bases and J by 1 base, with 9 bases between them.

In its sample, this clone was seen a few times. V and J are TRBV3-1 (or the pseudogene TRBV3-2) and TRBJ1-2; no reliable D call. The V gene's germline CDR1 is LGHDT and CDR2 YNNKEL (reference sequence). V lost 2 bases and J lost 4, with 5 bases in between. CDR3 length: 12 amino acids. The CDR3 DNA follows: TGTGCCAGCAGCCAAAACGGCTATGGCTACACCTTC. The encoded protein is CASSQNGYGYTF.

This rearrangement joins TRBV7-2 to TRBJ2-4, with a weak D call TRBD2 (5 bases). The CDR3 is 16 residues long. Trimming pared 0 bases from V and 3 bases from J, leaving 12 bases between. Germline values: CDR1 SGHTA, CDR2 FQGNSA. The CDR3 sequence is CASSLAGISGKNIQYF. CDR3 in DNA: TGTGCCAGCAGCTTAGCCGGGATAAGTGGCAAAAACATTCAGTACTTC.

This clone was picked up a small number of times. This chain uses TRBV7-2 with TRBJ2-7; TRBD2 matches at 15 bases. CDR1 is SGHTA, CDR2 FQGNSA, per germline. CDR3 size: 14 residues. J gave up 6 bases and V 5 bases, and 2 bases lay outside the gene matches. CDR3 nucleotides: TGTGCCAGCAGCCTGGGACTAGCGGGGGGCGAGCAGTACTTC. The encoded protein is CASSLGLAGGEQYF.

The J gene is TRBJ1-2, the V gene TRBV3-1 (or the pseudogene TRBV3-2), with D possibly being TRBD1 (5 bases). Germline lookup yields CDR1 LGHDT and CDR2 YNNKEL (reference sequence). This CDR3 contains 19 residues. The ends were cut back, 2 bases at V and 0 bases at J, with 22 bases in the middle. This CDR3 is CASSQKRGGVSPSNYGYTF. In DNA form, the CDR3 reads TGTGCCAGCAGCCAAAAAAGGGGCGGGGTCTCCCCCTCTAACTATGGCTACACCTTC.

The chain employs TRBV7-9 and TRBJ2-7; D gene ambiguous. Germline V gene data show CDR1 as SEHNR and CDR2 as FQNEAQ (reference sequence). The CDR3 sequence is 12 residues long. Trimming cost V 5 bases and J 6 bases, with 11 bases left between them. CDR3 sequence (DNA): TGTGCCAGCAGCCCGACTGCTCTCGAGCAGTACTTC. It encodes CASSPTALEQYF.

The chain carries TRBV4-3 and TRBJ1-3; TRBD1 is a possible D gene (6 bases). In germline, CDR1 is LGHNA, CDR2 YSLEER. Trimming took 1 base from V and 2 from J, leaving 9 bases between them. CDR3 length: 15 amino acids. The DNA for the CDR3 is TGCGCCAGCAGCCAAGTGGCAGGGGCTGGAAACACCATATATTTT. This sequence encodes CASSQVAGAGNTIYF.

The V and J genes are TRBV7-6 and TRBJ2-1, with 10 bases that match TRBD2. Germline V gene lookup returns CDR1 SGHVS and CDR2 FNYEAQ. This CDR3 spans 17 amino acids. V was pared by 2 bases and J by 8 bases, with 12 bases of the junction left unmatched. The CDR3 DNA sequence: TGTGCCAGCAGCTTATCCCCGAGCGGGAGGGCCCAGGATGAGCAGTTCTTC. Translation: CASSLSPSGRAQDEQFF.